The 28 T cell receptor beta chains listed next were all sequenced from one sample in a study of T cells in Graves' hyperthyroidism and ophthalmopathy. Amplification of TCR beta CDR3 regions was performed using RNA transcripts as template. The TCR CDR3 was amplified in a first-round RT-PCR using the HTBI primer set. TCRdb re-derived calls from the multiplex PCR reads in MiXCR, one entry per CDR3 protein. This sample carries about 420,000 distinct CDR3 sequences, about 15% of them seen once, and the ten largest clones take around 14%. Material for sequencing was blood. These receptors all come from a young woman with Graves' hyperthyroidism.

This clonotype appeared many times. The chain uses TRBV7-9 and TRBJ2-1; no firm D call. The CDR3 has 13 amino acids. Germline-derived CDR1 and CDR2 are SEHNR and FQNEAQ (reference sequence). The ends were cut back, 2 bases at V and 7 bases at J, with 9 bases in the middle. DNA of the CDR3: TGTGCCAGCAGCTTACTAAACCTGAATGAGCAGTTCTTC. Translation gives CASSLLNLNEQFF.

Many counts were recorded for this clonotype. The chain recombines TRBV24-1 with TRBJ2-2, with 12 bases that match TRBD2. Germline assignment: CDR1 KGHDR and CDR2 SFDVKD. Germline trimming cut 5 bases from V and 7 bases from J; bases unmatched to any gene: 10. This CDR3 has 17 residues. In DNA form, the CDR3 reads TGTGCCACCAGTGCCCTCCGGACTAGCGGGACGCACGGGGAGCTGTTTTTT. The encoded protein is CATSALRTSGTHGELFF.

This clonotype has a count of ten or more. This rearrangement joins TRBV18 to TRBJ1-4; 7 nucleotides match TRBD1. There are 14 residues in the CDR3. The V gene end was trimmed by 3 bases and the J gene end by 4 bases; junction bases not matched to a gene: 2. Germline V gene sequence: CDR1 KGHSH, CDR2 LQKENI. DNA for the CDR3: TGTGCCAGCTCACCGGGACAGCGTAATGAAAAACTGTTTTTT. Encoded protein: CASSPGQRNEKLFF.

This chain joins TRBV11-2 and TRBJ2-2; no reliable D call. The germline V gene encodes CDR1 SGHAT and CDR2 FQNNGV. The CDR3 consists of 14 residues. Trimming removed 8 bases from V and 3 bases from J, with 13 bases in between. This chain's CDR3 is CASRPGVDTGELFF. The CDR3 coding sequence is TGTGCCAGCCGTCCTGGGGTCGACACCGGGGAGCTGTTTTTT.

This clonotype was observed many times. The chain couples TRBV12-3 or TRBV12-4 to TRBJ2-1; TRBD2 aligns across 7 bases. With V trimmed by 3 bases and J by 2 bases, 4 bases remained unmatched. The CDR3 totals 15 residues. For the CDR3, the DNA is TGTGCCAGCAGTTTTACCGGACTAGCCTACAATGAGCAGTTCTTC. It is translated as CASSFTGLAYNEQFF.

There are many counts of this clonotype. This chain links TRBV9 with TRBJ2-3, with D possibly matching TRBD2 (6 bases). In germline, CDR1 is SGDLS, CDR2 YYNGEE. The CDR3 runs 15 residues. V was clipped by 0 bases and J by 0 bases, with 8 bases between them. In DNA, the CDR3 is TGTGCCAGCAGCGTAGGCGGGGTAAGCACAGATACGCAGTATTTT. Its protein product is CASSVGGVSTDTQYF.

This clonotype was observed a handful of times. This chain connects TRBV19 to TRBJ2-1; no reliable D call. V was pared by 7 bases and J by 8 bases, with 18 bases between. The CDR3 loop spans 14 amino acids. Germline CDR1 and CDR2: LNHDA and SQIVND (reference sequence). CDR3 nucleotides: TGTGCCAGTAACCTTCGGGCAGCTAGGGATGAGCAGTTCTTC. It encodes CASNLRAARDEQFF. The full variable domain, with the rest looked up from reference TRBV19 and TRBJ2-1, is DGGITQSPKYLFRKEGQNVTLSCEQNLNHDAMYWYRQDPGQGLRLIYYSQIVNDFQKGDIAEGYSVSREKKESFPLTVTSAQKNPTAFYLCASNLRAARDEQFFGPGTRLTVL.

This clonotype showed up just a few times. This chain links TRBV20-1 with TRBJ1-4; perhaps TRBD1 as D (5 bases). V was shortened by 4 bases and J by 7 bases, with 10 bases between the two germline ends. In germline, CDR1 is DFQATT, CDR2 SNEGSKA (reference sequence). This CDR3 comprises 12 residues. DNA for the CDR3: TGCAGTGCTACCAGGGTGGGTGAAAAACTGTTTTTT. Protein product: CSATRVGEKLFF.

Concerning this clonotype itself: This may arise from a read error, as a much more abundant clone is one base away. The CDR3, as DNA: TGTGCCATCAGCGTACCGGGACAGGGGGACTACGAGCAGTACTTC. Protein product: CAISVPGQGDYEQYF. The V gene is TRBV10-3, the J gene TRBJ2-7, with TRBD1 matching over 11 bases. CDR3 length equals 15 residues. V shed 6 bases and J 3 bases; nucleotides not matched to a gene: 7. From germline, CDR1 is ENHRY and CDR2 SYGVKD.

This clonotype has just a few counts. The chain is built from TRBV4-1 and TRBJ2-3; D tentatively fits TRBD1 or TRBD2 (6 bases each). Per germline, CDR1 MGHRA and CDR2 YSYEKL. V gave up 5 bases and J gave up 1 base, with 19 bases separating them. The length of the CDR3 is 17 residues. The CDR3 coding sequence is TGCGCCAGCAGCAGGGGGTACACTAGCAGTCGCACAGATACGCAGTATTTT. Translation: CASSRGYTSSRTDTQYF.

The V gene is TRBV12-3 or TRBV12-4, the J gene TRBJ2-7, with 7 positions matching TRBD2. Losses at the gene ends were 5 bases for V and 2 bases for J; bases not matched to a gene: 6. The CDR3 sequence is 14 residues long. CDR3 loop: CASSRLAEAYEQYF. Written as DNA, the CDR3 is TGTGCCAGCAGTCGTCTAGCGGAAGCCTACGAGCAGTACTTC.

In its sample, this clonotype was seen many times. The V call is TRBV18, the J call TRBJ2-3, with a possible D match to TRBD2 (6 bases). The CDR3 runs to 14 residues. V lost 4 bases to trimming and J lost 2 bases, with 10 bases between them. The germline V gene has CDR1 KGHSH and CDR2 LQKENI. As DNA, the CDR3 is TGTGCCAGCTCACTGAGGACTAACACAGATACGCAGTATTTT. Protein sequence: CASSLRTNTDTQYF.

The CDR3 nucleotides read TGTGCCAGCAGTTACTCGAGTGTCTCGGCGGGCTACACCTTC. The encoded protein is CASSYSSVSAGYTF. The genes are TRBV6-5 and TRBJ1-2; D uncertain. Deletions cut 0 bases from V and 8 bases from J, with 13 bases between. This CDR3 comprises 14 residues. Germline values: CDR1 MNHEY, CDR2 SVGAGI.

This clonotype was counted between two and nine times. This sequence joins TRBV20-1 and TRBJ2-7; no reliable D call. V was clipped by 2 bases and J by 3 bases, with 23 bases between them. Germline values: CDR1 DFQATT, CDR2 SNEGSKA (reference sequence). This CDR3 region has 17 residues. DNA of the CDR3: TGCAGTGCTAGATTCCCCCTCCGCCTTGGGCAAAACTACGAGCAGTACTTC. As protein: CSARFPLRLGQNYEQYF.

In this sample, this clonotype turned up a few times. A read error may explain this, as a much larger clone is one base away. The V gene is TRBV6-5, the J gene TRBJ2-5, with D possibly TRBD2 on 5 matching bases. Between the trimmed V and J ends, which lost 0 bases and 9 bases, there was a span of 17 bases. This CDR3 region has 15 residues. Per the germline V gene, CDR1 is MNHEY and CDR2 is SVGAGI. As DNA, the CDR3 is TGTGCCAGCAGTTACTCGGGCCGCTATGCGGAGGCCCAGTACTTC. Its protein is CASSYSGRYAEAQYF.

CDR3 in DNA: TGTGCCAGCAGCTTAGTGGGGGGACTAGCGGGAGAAACATACAATGAGCAGTACTTC. Protein product: CASSLVGGLAGETYNEQYF. V gene TRBV7-9 combines with J gene TRBJ2-1; 14 bases are shared with TRBD2. The tail of the sequence fits TRBJ2-7 better, so the J call may be wrong. The length of the CDR3 is 19 residues. Germline lookup yields CDR1 SEHNR and CDR2 FQNEAQ (reference sequence).

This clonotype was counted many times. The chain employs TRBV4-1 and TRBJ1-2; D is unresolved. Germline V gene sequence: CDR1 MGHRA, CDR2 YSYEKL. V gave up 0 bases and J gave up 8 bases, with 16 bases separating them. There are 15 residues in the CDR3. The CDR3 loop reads CASSQDWQAPPGYTF. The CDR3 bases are TGCGCCAGCAGCCAAGATTGGCAGGCGCCGCCAGGCTACACCTTC.

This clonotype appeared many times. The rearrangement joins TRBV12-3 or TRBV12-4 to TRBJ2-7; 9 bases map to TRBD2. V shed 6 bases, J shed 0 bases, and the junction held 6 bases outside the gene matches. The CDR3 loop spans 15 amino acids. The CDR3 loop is CASRYSGGSSYEQYF. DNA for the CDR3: TGTGCCAGCAGGTATAGCGGGGGAAGCTCCTACGAGCAGTACTTC.

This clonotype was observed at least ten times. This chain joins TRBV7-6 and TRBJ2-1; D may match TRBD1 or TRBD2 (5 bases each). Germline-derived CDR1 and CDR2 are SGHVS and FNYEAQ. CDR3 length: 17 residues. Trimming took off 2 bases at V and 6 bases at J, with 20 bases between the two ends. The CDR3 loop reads CASSLFPKPGPGNEQFF. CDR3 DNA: TGTGCCAGCAGCTTATTCCCGAAGCCGGGACCCGGCAATGAGCAGTTCTTC.

The CDR3 DNA is TGTGCCATCAGTGGGGGGTCCCCCGGGGAGCTGTTTTTT. Its protein is CAISGGSPGELFF. V is TRBV10-3 and J is TRBJ2-2, with D perhaps being TRBD1 or TRBD2 (5 bases each). V lost 4 bases and J lost 6, with 9 bases in between. CDR3 length equals 13 residues. Germline V gives CDR1 ENHRY, CDR2 SYGVKD.

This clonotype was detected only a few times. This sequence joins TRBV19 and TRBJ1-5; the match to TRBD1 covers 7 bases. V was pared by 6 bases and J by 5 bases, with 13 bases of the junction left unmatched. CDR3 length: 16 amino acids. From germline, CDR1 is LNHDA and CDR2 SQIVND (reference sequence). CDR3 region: CASSRKGKGAYQPQHF. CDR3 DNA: TGTGCCAGTAGCCGCAAGGGCAAGGGGGCATATCAGCCCCAGCATTTT.

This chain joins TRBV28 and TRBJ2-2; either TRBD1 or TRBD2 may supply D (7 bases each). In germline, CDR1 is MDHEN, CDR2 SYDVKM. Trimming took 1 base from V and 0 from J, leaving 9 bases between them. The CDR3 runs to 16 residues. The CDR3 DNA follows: TGTGCCAGCAGTTTATCAGGGGGGGCGAACACCGGGGAGCTGTTTTTT. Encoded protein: CASSLSGGANTGELFF.

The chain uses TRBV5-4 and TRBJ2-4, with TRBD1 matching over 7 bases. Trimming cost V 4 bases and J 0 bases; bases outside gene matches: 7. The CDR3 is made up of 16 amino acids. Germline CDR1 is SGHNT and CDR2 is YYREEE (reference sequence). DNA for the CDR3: TGTGCCAGCAGCACCGGGGACAGACTAGCCAAAAACATTCAGTACTTC. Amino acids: CASSTGDRLAKNIQYF.

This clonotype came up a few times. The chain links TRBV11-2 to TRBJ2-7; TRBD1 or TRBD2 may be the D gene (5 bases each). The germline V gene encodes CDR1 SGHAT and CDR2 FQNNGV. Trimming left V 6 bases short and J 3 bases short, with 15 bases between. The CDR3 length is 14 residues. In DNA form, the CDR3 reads TGTGCCAGCAGTCAGGGACGCTCAATCTACGAGCAGTACTTC. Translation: CASSQGRSIYEQYF.

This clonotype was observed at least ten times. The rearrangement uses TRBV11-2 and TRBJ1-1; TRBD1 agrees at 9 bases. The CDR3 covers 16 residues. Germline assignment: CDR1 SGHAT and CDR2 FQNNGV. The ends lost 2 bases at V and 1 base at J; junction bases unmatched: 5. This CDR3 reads CASSLPPGQGNTEAFF. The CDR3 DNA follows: TGTGCCAGCAGCTTACCCCCGGGACAGGGGAACACTGAAGCTTTCTTT.

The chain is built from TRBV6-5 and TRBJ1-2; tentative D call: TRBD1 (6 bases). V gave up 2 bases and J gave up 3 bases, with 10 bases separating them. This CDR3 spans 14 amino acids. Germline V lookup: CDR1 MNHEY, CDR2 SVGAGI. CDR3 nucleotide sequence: TGTGCCAGCAGTTACAAGACAGGCCACTATGGCTACACCTTC. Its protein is CASSYKTGHYGYTF.

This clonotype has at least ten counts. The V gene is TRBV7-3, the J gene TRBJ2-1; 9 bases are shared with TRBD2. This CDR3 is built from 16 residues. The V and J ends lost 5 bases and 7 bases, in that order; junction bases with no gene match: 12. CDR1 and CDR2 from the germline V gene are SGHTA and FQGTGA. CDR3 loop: CASSPFSGGSGNEQFF. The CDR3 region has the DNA TGTGCCAGCAGCCCGTTTAGCGGGGGCTCTGGGAATGAGCAGTTCTTC.

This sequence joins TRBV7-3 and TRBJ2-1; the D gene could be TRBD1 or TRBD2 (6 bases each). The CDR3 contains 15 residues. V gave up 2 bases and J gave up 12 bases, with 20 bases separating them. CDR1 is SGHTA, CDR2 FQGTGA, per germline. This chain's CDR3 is CASSLYGGRQSGQFF. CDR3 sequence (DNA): TGTGCCAGCAGCTTATACGGGGGCCGACAGAGTGGGCAGTTCTTC.